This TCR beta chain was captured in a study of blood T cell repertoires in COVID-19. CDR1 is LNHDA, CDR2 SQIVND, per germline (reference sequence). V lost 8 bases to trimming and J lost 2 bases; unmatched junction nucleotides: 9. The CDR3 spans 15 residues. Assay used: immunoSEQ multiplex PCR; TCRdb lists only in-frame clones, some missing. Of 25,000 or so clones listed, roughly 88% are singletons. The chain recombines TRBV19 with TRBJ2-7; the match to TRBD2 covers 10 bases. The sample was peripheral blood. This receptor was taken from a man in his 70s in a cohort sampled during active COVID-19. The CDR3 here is CASAEGSGGTYEQYF. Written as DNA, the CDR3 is TGTGCCAGTGCTGAAGGTAGCGGGGGGACCTACGAGCAGTACTTC.